This entry features one TCR beta chain sequence. Assay: immunoSEQ multiplex PCR; the TCRdb copy retains only in-frame clones and omits some. The table has approximately 89,000 clones, around four fifths seen once; the top ten hold 10% to 15%. The junction had 7 bases not matched to a gene; V was cut back by 4 bases and J by 6 bases. The CDR3 loop spans 14 amino acids. Per the germline V gene, CDR1 is SGHKS and CDR2 is YYEKEE (reference sequence). The sample comes from a study of blood T cell repertoires in COVID-19. Study details: Specimens from acute and convalescent COVID-19 originated in the United States, Italy and Spain. In each case, the material was cDNA or gDNA derived from T cells, B-cell-depleted T cells, or PBMCs.

The chain employs TRBV5-5 and TRBJ2-7; 10 bases align to TRBD1. Sequenced sample: peripheral blood. This clonotype was sampled from a woman in her seventies with active or convalescent COVID-19. This CDR3 reads CASSGGTGEGEQYF. The DNA of the CDR3 is TGTGCCAGCAGCGGGGGGACAGGGGAAGGCGAGCAGTACTTC.